This T cell receptor (beta chain) was recovered during a study of T cell changes during pregnancy in multiple sclerosis. The CDR3 consists of 19 residues. Germline-derived CDR1 and CDR2 are ENHRY and SYGVKD. V shed 0 bases and J 2 bases; nucleotides not matched to a gene: 15. The data were produced by immunoSEQ multiplex PCR, yet TCRdb's version contains in-frame clones alone and is incomplete. The table has roughly 32,000 clones, 89% seen once; the top ten hold 11%. The chain carries TRBV10-3 and TRBJ2-7, with 8 positions matching TRBD2. The TCR was taken from a female donor with multiple sclerosis, enrolled in a pregnancy study. The sequencing used CD8+ T cells from peripheral blood mononuclear cells, collected in the third trimester of pregnancy. The chain's CDR3 is CAISESHFWDGTRAYEQYF. The CDR3 bases are TGTGCCATCAGTGAGTCTCATTTTTGGGACGGGACTAGAGCCTACGAGCAGTACTTC.